A single sample gave rise to the 7 T cell receptor beta chains below, sequenced in a study of blood T cell repertoires in COVID-19 (TCRdb year 2020). The library relied on the immunoSEQ multiplex PCR assay. TCRdb stores this immuneACCESS table with in-frame sequences only. Part of the clones is absent; in the studies checked, under half of the shortfall reflects unresolved V genes, and no reason is known for the rest. This sample gives tens of thousands of clones in total; approximately 83% of them show up just once. 0.9% to 1.5% of the sample rests with the top ten. The sample was peripheral blood. These receptors all stem from a man in his forties with acute or convalescent COVID-19.

This clone was observed a single time. The rearrangement links TRBV30 to TRBJ2-7; a weak D match, TRBD2 (7 bases). V gave up 2 bases and J gave up 4 bases, with 21 bases separating them. CDR1 is GTSNPN, CDR2 SVGIG, per germline (reference sequence). The CDR3 is 16 residues long. The CDR3 region is CAWSPPGMGGRYEQYF. The DNA for the CDR3 is TGTGCCTGGAGTCCACCAGGTATGGGGGGGCGGTACGAGCAGTACTTC.

The CDR3 DNA sequence: TGTGCCAGCAGTTTGGGGGATAGGACAGGATATCGGCCCCAGCATTTT. Translated, it gives CASSLGDRTGYRPQHF. J is TRBJ1-5 and V is TRBV28; 7 bases map to TRBD1. Trimming took 3 bases from V and 9 from J; bases not matched to a gene: 14. The CDR3 totals 16 residues. The V gene's germline CDR1 is MDHEN and CDR2 SYDVKM.

The genes are TRBV15 and TRBJ2-2; D remains unclear. Trimming pared 3 bases from V and 6 bases from J, leaving 5 bases between. The CDR3 length is 12 residues. From germline, CDR1 is LNHNV and CDR2 YYDKDF (reference sequence). CDR3 sequence reads: CATSRSAGELFF. The CDR3 DNA reads as TGTGCCACCAGCAGGTCTGCCGGGGAGCTGTTTTTT.

V and J are TRBV11-3 and TRBJ2-2, with 8 bases matching TRBD2. This CDR3 comprises 14 residues. Trimming cost V 5 bases and J 6 bases; bases outside gene matches: 5. Germline V gene lookup returns CDR1 SGHNT and CDR2 YENEEA. The CDR3 DNA reads TGTGCCAGCAGCAAATCGGGGGGGCCCGGGGAGCTGTTTTTT. It specifies CASSKSGGPGELFF.

The rearrangement joins TRBV21-1 to TRBJ2-1; the table's D gene call, TRBD1, was not cross checked with the DNA. TRBV21-1 constitutes a pseudogene. CDR3 length: 14 amino acids. The CDR3 is CASSKRKQINEQFF. The CDR3 DNA reads as TGTGCCAGCAGCAAACGGAAACAGATCAATGAGCAGTTCTTC.

V gene TRBV19 combines with J gene TRBJ1-6; D is unclear. V lost 1 base and J lost 10, with 8 bases in between. This CDR3 has 13 amino acids. Germline assignment: CDR1 LNHDA and CDR2 SQIVND (reference sequence). DNA for the CDR3: TGTGCCAGTAGTATAGGGGCAGGCTCACCCCTCCACTTT. Protein product: CASSIGAGSPLHF.

This rearrangement joins TRBV24-1 to TRBJ1-5; weak D call: TRBD1 (5 bases). Germline CDR1 KGHDR, CDR2 SFDVKD. CDR3 length: 14 amino acids. With 4 bases removed from V and 5 bases from J, the gap between germline ends came to 11 bases. The CDR3 spells CATSEGDRHQPQHF. CDR3 in DNA: TGTGCCACCAGTGAAGGCGACAGACATCAGCCCCAGCATTTT.